Shown below are 21 T cell receptor beta chains from a single sample sequenced in a study of cytomegalovirus exposure and HLA in healthy donors. The PCR had 60 Vbeta and 13 Jbeta primers. Here immunoSEQ multiplex PCR was the method, and the copy in TCRdb shows in-frame clones only, minus some. The sample has 130,000 or so clones; under 85% are singletons. The sample comprised PBMCs. The source is a man between 25 and 39 years old in good health and CMV-seronegative.

V gene TRBV11-3 combines with J gene TRBJ1-5, with TRBD1 as a possible D gene (5 bases). The CDR3 contains 14 residues. The germline CDR1 and CDR2 sequences are SGHNT and YENEEA. V dropped 5 bases and J dropped 1 base, with 9 bases sitting between them. The CDR3 here is CASSHDRSNQPQHF. DNA for the CDR3: TGTGCCAGCAGCCACGACAGAAGCAATCAGCCCCAGCATTTT.

The chain joins TRBV11-2 to TRBJ1-1; D gene unclear. Germline assignment: CDR1 SGHAT and CDR2 FQNNGV. Trimming took 5 bases from V and 0 from J, leaving 13 bases between them. This CDR3 is 15 amino acids long. CDR3 nucleotide sequence: TGTGCCAGCAGCCCCACTCCGAAGATGAACACTGAAGCTTTCTTT. Translating gives CASSPTPKMNTEAFF.

The chain carries TRBV28 and TRBJ1-3, with 7 bases identical to TRBD1. The CDR3 extends over 16 amino acids. Germline-derived CDR1 and CDR2 are MDHEN and SYDVKM. Trimming took 5 bases from V and 6 from J; bases not matched to a gene: 13. CDR3 loop: CASSTIGQEPQNTIYF. The CDR3 DNA is TGTGCCAGCAGTACCATCGGACAGGAACCACAAAACACCATATATTTT.

The rearrangement joins TRBV5-1 to TRBJ1-1; D uncertain. Germline CDR1 reads SGHRS; CDR2 reads YFSETQ. V lost 0 bases and J lost 0, with 9 bases in between. The CDR3 is made up of 15 amino acids. CDR3: CASSLASSLNTEAFF. The CDR3 nucleotides are TGCGCCAGCAGCTTGGCCTCAAGCTTGAACACTGAAGCTTTCTTT.

This clone was picked up a small number of times. The chain recombines TRBV27 with TRBJ2-5; D might be TRBD1 (6 bases). CDR3 length equals 14 residues. The V gene lost 10 bases and the J gene lost 5 bases, with 20 bases spanning the gap. Germline CDR1 and CDR2: MNHEY and SMNVEV (reference sequence). The CDR3 protein is CATSRTQGRETQYF. CDR3 bases: TGTGCCACCTCTCGAACACAGGGTCGGGAGACCCAGTACTTC.

The CDR3 nucleotides are TGTGCCAGCAGTGAGGGACAGGGAAGCCAGCCCCAGCATTTT. It translates to CASSEGQGSQPQHF. This rearrangement joins TRBV6-4 to TRBJ1-5, with 9 nucleotides matching TRBD1. In germline, CDR1 is MRHNA, CDR2 SNTAGT. The trim removed 3 bases at V and 7 bases at J, leaving 4 bases unmatched. The CDR3 contains 14 residues.

V gene TRBV15 combines with J gene TRBJ2-3; 9 bases are shared with TRBD2. Germline values: CDR1 LNHNV, CDR2 YYDKDF (reference sequence). This CDR3 has 16 residues. Losses at the gene ends were 0 bases for V and 2 bases for J; bases not matched to a gene: 3. CDR3 protein: CATSRETSGNTDTQYF. The CDR3 region has the DNA TGTGCCACCAGCAGAGAGACTAGCGGAAACACAGATACGCAGTATTTT.

Only one count was recorded for this clone. This rearrangement joins TRBV27 to TRBJ2-7; TRBD2 agrees at 7 bases. Per the germline V gene, CDR1 is MNHEY and CDR2 is SMNVEV (reference sequence). CDR3 size: 14 residues. The J segment lost 5 bases and the V segment lost 6 bases, leaving 10 bases of the junction unmatched. In DNA, the CDR3 is TGTGCCAGCAGCCGGAGCGGGATTCTCCACGAGCAGTACTTC. Translating gives CASSRSGILHEQYF.

This sequence joins TRBV7-2 and TRBJ1-1, with D perhaps matching TRBD1 (5 bases). Trimming cost V 5 bases and J 1 base, with 8 bases left between them. The CDR3 length is 13 residues. Germline V gives CDR1 SGHTA, CDR2 FQGNSA. This CDR3 reads CASSRTGNTEAFF. The CDR3, as DNA: TGTGCCAGCAGCCGTACAGGGAACACTGAAGCTTTCTTT.

V gene TRBV6-6 combines with J gene TRBJ2-7, with a tentative D call TRBD1 (5 bases). Trimming shortened V by 2 bases and J by 4 bases, and 6 bases separated the two germline ends. This CDR3 region has 12 residues. CDR1 MNHNY and CDR2 SVGAGI come from the germline V gene (reference sequence). Here the CDR3 DNA reads TGTGCCAGCAGTTACAGGGGTTACGAGCAGTACTTC. Protein sequence: CASSYRGYEQYF.

The chain couples TRBV2 to TRBJ2-7; the match to TRBD1 covers 11 bases. Per germline, CDR1 SNHLY and CDR2 FYNNEI. This CDR3 region has 15 residues. With V trimmed by 5 bases and J by 2 bases, 5 bases remained unmatched. Here the CDR3 reads CASSPQGQGAYEQYF. The CDR3 DNA follows: TGTGCCAGCAGTCCACAGGGACAGGGGGCCTACGAGCAGTACTTC.

The chain joins TRBV6-1 to TRBJ2-7, with 9 bases identical to TRBD2. CDR3 length: 15 residues. The germline gives CDR1 MNHNS, CDR2 SASEGT. Trimming at V came to 6 bases and at J to 2 bases, leaving 8 bases not matched to a gene. The CDR3 spells CASRMASGMTYEQYF. The CDR3 nucleotides read TGTGCCAGCAGGATGGCTAGCGGGATGACCTACGAGCAGTACTTC.

The sample holds a few counts of this clone. The chain joins TRBV21-1 to TRBJ1-2; the tabulated D call, TRBD1, remains unverified against the DNA. TRBV21-1 corresponds to a pseudogene. This CDR3 has 16 amino acids. The CDR3 nucleotides read TGTGCCAGCAGCAAAGAAGGGCAGGGTTGGGACTATGGCTACACCTTC. This sequence encodes CASSKEGQGWDYGYTF.

The chain links TRBV18 to TRBJ2-5; no clear D gene. This CDR3 region has 13 residues. The germline V gene encodes CDR1 KGHSH and CDR2 LQKENI. The V and J ends lost 3 bases and 5 bases respectively, with 10 bases between them. The CDR3 sequence is CASSPPPGETQYF. The CDR3 DNA sequence: TGTGCCAGCTCACCCCCTCCCGGGGAGACCCAGTACTTC.

V and J are TRBV6-6 and TRBJ2-7; perhaps TRBD1 as D (5 bases). Germline loops: CDR1 MNHNY, CDR2 SVGAGI (reference sequence). This CDR3 region has 13 residues. Trimming shortened V by 2 bases and J by 3 bases, and 8 bases separated the two germline ends. This chain's CDR3 is CASSYRDSYEQYF. CDR3 DNA sequence: TGTGCCAGCAGTTACAGAGACAGCTACGAGCAGTACTTC.

V and J are TRBV6-6 and TRBJ2-1; 11 bases are a match to TRBD2. The CDR3 is 15 residues long. The V segment lost 8 bases and the J segment 7 bases; nucleotides outside the gene matches: 10. Per germline, CDR1 MNHNY and CDR2 SVGAGI (reference sequence). CDR3 sequence (DNA): TGTGCCAGCCTTAGCGGGAGGGCCGGAGGAAATGAGCAGTTCTTC. This sequence encodes CASLSGRAGGNEQFF.

This chain connects TRBV28 to TRBJ1-1; D might be TRBD1 (6 bases). Trimming cost V 5 bases and J 1 base, with 14 bases left between them. This CDR3 contains 15 residues. Germline V gene data show CDR1 as MDHEN and CDR2 as SYDVKM. CDR3 sequence: CASSPWTVENTEAFF. DNA for the CDR3: TGTGCCAGCAGTCCATGGACAGTTGAGAACACTGAAGCTTTCTTT.

V usage is TRBV14 and J usage is TRBJ2-2, with 8 nucleotides matching TRBD2. The CDR3 has 16 residues. Germline CDR1 and CDR2: SGHDN and FVKESK. V dropped 4 bases and J dropped 6; count of bases not matched to a gene: 10. The CDR3, as DNA: TGTGCCAGCAGCCCGTTTGGGGCGGGAGGCTCCGGGGAGCTGTTTTTT. This sequence encodes CASSPFGAGGSGELFF.

This clone was detected a few times. The genes are TRBV9 and TRBJ2-3; D is perhaps TRBD1 (5 bases). This CDR3 is 12 amino acids long. The V end was cut by 1 base, the J end by 10 bases, with 10 bases between. Per germline, CDR1 SGDLS and CDR2 YYNGEE. The CDR3 reads CASSVSGSPQYF. Here the CDR3 DNA reads TGTGCCAGCAGCGTATCAGGGTCCCCGCAGTATTTT.

The chain has TRBV18 and TRBJ2-1, with D perhaps TRBD2 (5 bases). Germline loops: CDR1 KGHSH, CDR2 LQKENI. The CDR3 extends over 13 amino acids. The V and J ends lost 3 bases and 10 bases respectively, with 13 bases between them. CDR3 amino acids: CASSPDSLREQFF. CDR3 DNA: TGTGCCAGCTCACCGGACTCCCTCCGAGAGCAGTTCTTC.

The chain is built from TRBV7-6 and TRBJ2-7; 9 bases map to TRBD1. CDR1 and CDR2 (germline): SGHVS, FNYEAQ. The CDR3 is made up of 14 amino acids. V lost 5 bases to trimming and J lost 5 bases; unmatched junction nucleotides: 7. Here the CDR3 reads CASSVRDRDHEQYF. CDR3 in DNA: TGTGCCAGCAGCGTCCGGGACAGGGACCACGAGCAGTACTTC. Filled out from reference TRBV7-6 and TRBJ2-7, the complete variable domain reads GAGVSQSPRYKVTKRGQDVALRCDPISGHVSLYWYRQALGQGPEFLTYFNYEAQQDKSGLPNDRFSAERPEGSISTLTIQRTEQRDSAMYRCASSVRDRDHEQYFGPGTRLTVT.